Listed here is a single T cell receptor beta chain. The data were taken from a study of response to subunit inactivated influenza vaccine. Germline assignment: CDR1 WNHNN and CDR2 SYGVQD (reference sequence). Trimming took 6 bases from V and 2 from J, leaving 15 bases between them. This CDR3 spans 15 amino acids. TCRdb re-derived calls from the RT-PCR reads in MiXCR, one entry per CDR3 protein. This sample has about 540,000 distinct CDR3 sequences, with around 21% found just once. The data were also submitted as part of a second study, on T cells expressing NK-cell markers. That paper adds: With UMIs, 5'RACE template switching was used to make TCR beta cDNA. CD3+CD56+NKG2C+, CD3+CD56+NKG2C- and CD3+CD56-NKG2C+ T cells, once sorted, supplied the TCR beta repertoires.

The sample consisted of CD4+ T cells sorted from PBMCs, taken less than 13 days after vaccination. This clonotype was sampled from a man aged 45-65 years who received an inactivated influenza vaccine. This chain links TRBV10-1 with TRBJ2-3, with a weak D call TRBD1 (7 bases). The CDR3 DNA is TGCGCCAGCAGAGGGGGGACAGAGGACACAGATACGCAGTATTTT. Amino acids: CASRGGTEDTDTQYF.